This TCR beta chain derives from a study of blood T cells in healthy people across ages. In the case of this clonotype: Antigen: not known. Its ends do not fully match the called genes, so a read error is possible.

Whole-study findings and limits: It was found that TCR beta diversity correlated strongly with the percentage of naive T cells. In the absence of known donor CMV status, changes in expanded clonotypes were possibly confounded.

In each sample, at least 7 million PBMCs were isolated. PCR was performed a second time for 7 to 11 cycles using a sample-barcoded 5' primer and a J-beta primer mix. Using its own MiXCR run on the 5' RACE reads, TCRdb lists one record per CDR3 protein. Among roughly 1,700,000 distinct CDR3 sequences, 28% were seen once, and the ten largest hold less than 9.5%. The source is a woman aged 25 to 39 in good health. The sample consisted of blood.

The DNA for the CDR3 is TGCAGTGCTAGACCTCCGACTCCTGACCTTAAAGAGGCCCAGTACTTC. Protein sequence: CSARPPTPDLKEAQYF. The chain links TRBV20-1 to TRBJ2-5; D not certain. Looked up from germline, CDR1 is DFQATT and CDR2 is SNEGSKA (reference sequence). The CDR3 has 16 residues.